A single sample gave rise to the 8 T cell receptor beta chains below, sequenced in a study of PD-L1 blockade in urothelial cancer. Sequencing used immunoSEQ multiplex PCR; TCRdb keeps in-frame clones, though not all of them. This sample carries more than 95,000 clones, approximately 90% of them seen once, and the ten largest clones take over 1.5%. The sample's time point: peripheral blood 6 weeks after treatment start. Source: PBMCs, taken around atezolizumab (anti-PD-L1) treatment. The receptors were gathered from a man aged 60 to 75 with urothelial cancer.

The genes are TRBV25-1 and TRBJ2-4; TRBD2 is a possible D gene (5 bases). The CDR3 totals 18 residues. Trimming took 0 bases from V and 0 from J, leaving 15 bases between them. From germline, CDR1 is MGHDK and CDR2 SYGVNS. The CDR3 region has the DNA TGTGCCAGCAGTGAATATGGCAACAGCGGAATAGCCAAAAACATTCAGTACTTC. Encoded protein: CASSEYGNSGIAKNIQYF. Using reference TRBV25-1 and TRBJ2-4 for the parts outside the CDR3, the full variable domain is EADIYQTPRYLVIGTGKKITLECSQTMGHDKMYWYQQDPGMELHLIHYSYGVNSTEKGDLSSESTVSRIRTEHFPLTLESARPSHTSQYLCASSEYGNSGIAKNIQYFGAGTRLSVL.

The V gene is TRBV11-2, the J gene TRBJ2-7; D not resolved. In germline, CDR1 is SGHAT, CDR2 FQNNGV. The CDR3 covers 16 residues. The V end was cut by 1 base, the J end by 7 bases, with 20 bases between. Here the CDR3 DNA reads TGTGCCAGCAGCTTAGTGGTTGTGGCCGCCTCGGAGGAGCAGTACTTC. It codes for CASSLVVVAASEEQYF.

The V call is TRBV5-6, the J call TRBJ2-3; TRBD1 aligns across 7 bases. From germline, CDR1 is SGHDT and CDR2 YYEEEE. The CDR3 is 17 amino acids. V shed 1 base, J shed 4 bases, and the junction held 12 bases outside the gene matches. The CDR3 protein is CASSLLFGQGVSDTQYF. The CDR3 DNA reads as TGTGCCAGCAGCTTGCTCTTCGGTCAGGGGGTCTCAGATACGCAGTATTTT.

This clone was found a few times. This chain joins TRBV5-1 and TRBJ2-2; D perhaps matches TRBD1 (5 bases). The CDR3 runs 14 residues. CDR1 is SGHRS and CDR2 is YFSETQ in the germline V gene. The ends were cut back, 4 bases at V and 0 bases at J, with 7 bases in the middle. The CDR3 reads CASSPTANTGELFF. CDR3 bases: TGCGCCAGCAGCCCGACAGCGAACACCGGGGAGCTGTTTTTT.

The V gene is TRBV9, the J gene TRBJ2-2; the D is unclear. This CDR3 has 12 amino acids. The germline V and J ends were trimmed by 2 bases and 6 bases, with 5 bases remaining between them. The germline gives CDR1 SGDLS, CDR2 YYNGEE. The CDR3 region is CASSVSAGELFF. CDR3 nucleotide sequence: TGTGCCAGCAGCGTTTCCGCCGGGGAGCTGTTTTTT.

The CDR3: CASSEWGHQIPTGELFF. CDR3 DNA sequence: TGTGCCAGCAGTGAATGGGGACACCAAATCCCCACCGGGGAGCTGTTTTTT. This sequence joins TRBV6-1 and TRBJ2-2, with D possibly TRBD1 on 6 matching bases. CDR1 and CDR2 (germline): MNHNS, SASEGT. V lost 2 bases to trimming and J lost 4 bases, with 17 bases between them. The CDR3 spans 17 residues.

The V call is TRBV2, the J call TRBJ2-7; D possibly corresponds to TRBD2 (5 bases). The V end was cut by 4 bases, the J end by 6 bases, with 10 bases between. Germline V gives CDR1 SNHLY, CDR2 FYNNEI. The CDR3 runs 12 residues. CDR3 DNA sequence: TGTGCCAGCAGTGCGGGGTCGGGCGAGCAGTACTTC. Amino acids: CASSAGSGEQYF.

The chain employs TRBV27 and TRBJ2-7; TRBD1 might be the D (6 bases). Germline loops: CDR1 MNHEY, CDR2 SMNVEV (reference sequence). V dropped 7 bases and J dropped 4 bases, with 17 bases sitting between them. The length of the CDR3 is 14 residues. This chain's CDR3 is CASTPGQGQYEQYF. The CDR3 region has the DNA TGTGCCAGCACCCCTGGGCAGGGGCAGTACGAGCAGTACTTC.